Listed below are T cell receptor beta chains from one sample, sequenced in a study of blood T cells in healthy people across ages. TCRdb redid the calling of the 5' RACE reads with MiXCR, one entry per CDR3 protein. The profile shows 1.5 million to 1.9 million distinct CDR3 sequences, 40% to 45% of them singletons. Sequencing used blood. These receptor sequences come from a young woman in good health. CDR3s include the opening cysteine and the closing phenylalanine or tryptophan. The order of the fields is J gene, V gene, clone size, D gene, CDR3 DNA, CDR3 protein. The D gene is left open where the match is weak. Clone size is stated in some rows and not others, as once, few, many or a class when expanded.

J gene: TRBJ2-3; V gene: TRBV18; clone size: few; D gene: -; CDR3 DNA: TGTGCCAGCACAAACGGCGGGGATAGCACAGATACGCAGTATTTT; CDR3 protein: CASTNGGDSTDTQYF
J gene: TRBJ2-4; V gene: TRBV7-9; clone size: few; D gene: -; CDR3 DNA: TGTGCCAGCAGCCCCGTACCCCAAAACATTCAGTACTTC; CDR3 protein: CASSPVPQNIQYF
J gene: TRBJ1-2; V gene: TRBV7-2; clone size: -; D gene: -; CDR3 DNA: TGTGCCAGCAGCTTACTCACAGGGCCATCTAACTATGGCTACACCTTC; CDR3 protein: CASSLLTGPSNYGYTF
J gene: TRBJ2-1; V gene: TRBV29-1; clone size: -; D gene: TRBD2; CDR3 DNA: TGCAGCGTCCGGGGACTAGCGGTGATCAATGAGCAGTTCTTC; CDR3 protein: CSVRGLAVINEQFF
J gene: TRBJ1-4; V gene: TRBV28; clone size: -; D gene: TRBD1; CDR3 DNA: TGTGCCAGCAGCGGGACAGAAGCAACTAATGAAAAACTGTTTTTT; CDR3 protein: CASSGTEATNEKLFF
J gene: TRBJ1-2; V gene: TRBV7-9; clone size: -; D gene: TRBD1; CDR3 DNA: TGTGCCAGCAGATCATGGGACAGCCAATCCTATGGCTACACCTTC; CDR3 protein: CASRSWDSQSYGYTF
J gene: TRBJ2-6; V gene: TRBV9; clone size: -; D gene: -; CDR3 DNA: TGTGCCAGCATAAGCTCTGGGGCCAACGTCCTGGCTTTC; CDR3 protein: CASISSGANVLAF
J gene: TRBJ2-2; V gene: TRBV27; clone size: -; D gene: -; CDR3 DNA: TGTGCCAGCAGTTTTTACGGAAGACAGGACGTAAACACCGGGGAGCTGTTTTTT; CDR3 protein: CASSFYGRQDVNTGELFF
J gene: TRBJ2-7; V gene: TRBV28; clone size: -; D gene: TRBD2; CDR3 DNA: TGTGCCAGCCAATTAATCGGACTAGCGGGGCCCTACGAGCAGTACTTC; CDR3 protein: CASQLIGLAGPYEQYF
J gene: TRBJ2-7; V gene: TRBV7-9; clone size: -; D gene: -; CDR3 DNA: TGTGCCAGCAGAGGACCGGGAGCCGACAATGAGCAGTACTTC; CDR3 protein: CASRGPGADNEQYF
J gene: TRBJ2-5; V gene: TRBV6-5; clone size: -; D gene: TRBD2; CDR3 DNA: TGTGCCAGCAGTTACGGATTAGCGGGCGCTATGCAGACCCAGTACTTC; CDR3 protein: CASSYGLAGAMQTQYF
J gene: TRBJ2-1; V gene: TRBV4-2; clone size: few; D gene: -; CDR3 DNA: TGTGCCAGCAGCCCTGATCTAGTAGTGGTCTACAATGAGCAGTTCTTC; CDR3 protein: CASSPDLVVVYNEQFF
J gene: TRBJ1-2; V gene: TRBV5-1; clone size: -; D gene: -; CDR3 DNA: TGCGCCAGCAGCAACCGGGAAAGGGGTGGCTACACCTTC; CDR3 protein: CASSNRERGGYTF
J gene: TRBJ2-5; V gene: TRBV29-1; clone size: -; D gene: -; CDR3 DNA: TGCAGCGTTGTTGAGGGGCCTCAGCTGTACTTC; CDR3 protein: CSVVEGPQLYF
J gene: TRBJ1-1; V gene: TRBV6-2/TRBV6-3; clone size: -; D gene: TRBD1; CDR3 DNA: TGTGCCAGCCGTGGGACAGGGAGGCAGGGCACTGAAGCTTTCTTT; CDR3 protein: CASRGTGRQGTEAFF
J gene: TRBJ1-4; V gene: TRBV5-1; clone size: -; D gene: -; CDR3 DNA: TGCGCCAGCAGCCGCCCTAATCGTGGGACATTCGGAGAAAAACTGTTTTTT; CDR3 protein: CASSRPNRGTFGEKLFF
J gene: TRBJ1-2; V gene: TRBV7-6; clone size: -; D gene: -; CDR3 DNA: TGTGCCAGCAGCATGATGACTGGGGGTTATGGCTACACCTTC; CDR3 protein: CASSMMTGGYGYTF
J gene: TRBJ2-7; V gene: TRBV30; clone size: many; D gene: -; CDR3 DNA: TGTGCCTGGACCCCCCTTGGCAGCTCCTACGAGCAGTACTTC; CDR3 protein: CAWTPLGSSYEQYF
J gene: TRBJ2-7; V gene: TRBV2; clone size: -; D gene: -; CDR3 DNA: TGTGCCAGCAGTGAAAACAGGGTTTCCTACGAGCAGTACTTC; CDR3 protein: CASSENRVSYEQYF
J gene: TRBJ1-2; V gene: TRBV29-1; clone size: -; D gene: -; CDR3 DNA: TGCAGCGCTGAAGCTATGAGCTATGGCTACACCTTC; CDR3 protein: CSAEAMSYGYTF
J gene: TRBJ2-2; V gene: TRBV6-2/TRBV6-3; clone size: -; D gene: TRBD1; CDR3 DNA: TGTGCCAGCAGGACAGGGGGCTTAACCGGGGAGCTGTTTTTT; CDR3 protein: CASRTGGLTGELFF
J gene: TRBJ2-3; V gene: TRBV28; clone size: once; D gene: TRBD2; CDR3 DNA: TGTGCCAGCAGTTTAAATTCGGGGACTAGCGACACAGATACGCAGTATTTT; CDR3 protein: CASSLNSGTSDTDTQYF
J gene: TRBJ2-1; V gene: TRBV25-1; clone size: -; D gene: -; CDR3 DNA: TGTGCCAGCAGTGGGATTGACAGTAGGAGTTACAATGAGCAGTTCTTC; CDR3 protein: CASSGIDSRSYNEQFF
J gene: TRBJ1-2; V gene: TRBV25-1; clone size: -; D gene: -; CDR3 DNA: TGTGCCAGCAGTGTCGAGGAAGGGTATGGCTACACCTTC; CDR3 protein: CASSVEEGYGYTF
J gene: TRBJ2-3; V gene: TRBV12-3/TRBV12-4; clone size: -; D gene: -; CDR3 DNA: TGTGCCAGCAGTCTTTATACGCAGTATTTT; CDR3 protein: CASSLYTQYF
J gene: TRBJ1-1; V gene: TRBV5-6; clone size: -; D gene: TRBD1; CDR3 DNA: TGTGCCGGGCAGCTTGGGACAGGGAAGACTGAAGCTTTCTTT; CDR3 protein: CAGQLGTGKTEAFF
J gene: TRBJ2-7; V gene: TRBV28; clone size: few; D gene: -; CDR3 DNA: TGTGCCAGCAGTTTGGTGGGTGGGTTCGAGCAGTACTTC; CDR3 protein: CASSLVGGFEQYF
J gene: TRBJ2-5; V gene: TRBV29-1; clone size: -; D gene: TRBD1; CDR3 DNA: TGCAGCGTTCTTACAGGGGGTGTGTGGAATGAGCAGTACTTC; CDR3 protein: CSVLTGGVWNEQYF
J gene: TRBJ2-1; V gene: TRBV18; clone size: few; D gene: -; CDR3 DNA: TGTGCCAGCTCACCACCAAGAGGGGTCTACAATGAGCAGTTCTTC; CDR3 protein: CASSPPRGVYNEQFF
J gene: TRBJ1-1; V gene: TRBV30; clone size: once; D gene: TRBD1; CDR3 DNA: TGTGCCTTGACAGCCGACAGGGTGAACACTGAAGCTTTCTTT; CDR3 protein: CALTADRVNTEAFF
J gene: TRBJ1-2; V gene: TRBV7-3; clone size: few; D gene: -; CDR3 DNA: TGTGCCAGCAGCCCACAAGGAGTTGTTAACTATGGCTACACCTTC; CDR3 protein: CASSPQGVVNYGYTF
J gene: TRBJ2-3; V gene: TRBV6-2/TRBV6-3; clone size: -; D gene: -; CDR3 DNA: TGTGCCAGCAGTTACCTTGGCGTATCAGATACGCAGTATTTT; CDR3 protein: CASSYLGVSDTQYF
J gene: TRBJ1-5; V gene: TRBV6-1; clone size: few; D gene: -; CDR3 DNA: TGTGCCAGCAGCACCCTCAATCTTCCCCAGCATTTT; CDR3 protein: CASSTLNLPQHF
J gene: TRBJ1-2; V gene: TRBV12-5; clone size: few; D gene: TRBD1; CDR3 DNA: TGTGCTAGTGGTTTGCCCCCGCCCTTATGGGACAGCTCTAACTATGGCTACACCTTC; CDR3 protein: CASGLPPPLWDSSNYGYTF
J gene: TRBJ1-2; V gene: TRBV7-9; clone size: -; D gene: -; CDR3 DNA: TGTGCCAGCAGCTTTGGGGACGGGAGTCGTGGCTACACCTTC; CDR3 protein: CASSFGDGSRGYTF
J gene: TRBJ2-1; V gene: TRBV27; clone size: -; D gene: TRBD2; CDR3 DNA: TGTGCCAGCAGTTTATCGGGGGGGGTCTCCTACAATGAGCAGTTCTTC; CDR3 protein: CASSLSGGVSYNEQFF
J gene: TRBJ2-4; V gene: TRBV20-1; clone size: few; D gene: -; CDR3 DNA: TGCAGTGCTAGAGATCCAGGGGATGCCAAAAACATTCAGTACTTC; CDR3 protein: CSARDPGDAKNIQYF